These 4 T cell receptor beta chains were sequenced from one sample in a study of response to subunit inactivated influenza vaccine (dated by TCRdb to between 2017 and 2018). Library preparation employed RT-PCR. The sample was run on an Illumina HiSeq 2500. Using fastp trimming at Q25 and MiXCR clonotype assembly, TCRdb reanalyzed the public sequencing data and kept in-frame beta chains. For every CDR3 protein sequence, its rows merge into one entry that carries the most common genes and DNA. The table for this sample lists about 570,000 distinct CDR3 sequences; around 11% of them were counted only once. Around 10% of the sample rests with the top ten. These data also featured in a second study, about T cells expressing NK-cell markers. The second investigation adds: 5'RACE template switching, by which a universal primer site and unique molecular identifiers were added, was used to make TCR beta cDNA libraries.

The specimen was PBMCs from blood, collected on the day of vaccination. These receptors were obtained from a man aged 45-60 years who received an inactivated influenza vaccine. Donor details come from another sample of the same person, matched by shared clones.

Only a few counts were recorded for this clonotype. The rearrangement links TRBV11-2 to TRBJ2-2, with 7 nucleotides matching TRBD1. The junction had 8 bases not matched to a gene; V was cut back by 6 bases and J by 7 bases. The CDR3 sequence is 14 residues long. In germline, CDR1 is SGHAT, CDR2 FQNNGV. In DNA form, the CDR3 reads TGTGCCAGCAGGGACAGGCTTCTAAACGGGGAGCTGTTTTTT. Translated, it gives CASRDRLLNGELFF.

This clonotype was seen more than once but under ten times. The J gene is TRBJ1-2, the V gene TRBV5-1; D perhaps matches TRBD1 (5 bases). The CDR3 has 12 amino acids. Germline CDR1 reads SGHRS; CDR2 reads YFSETQ. V gave up 1 base and J gave up 5 bases, with 6 bases separating them. The CDR3 bases are TGCGCCAGCAGCTTGTGGGGGTATGGCTACACCTTC. Amino acids: CASSLWGYGYTF.

Only a few counts were recorded for this clonotype. The rearrangement links TRBV6-1 to TRBJ2-3, with 9 bases that match TRBD2. Germline assignment: CDR1 MNHNS and CDR2 SASEGT. CDR3 length: 15 residues. V dropped 8 bases and J dropped 1; count of bases not matched to a gene: 7. The CDR3 sequence: CASAGERGGTDTQYF. CDR3 DNA: TGTGCCAGCGCGGGGGAGCGGGGGGGCACAGATACGCAGTATTTT.

This clonotype was seen more than once but under ten times. V is TRBV12-3 or TRBV12-4 and J is TRBJ1-6; TRBD1 is a possible D gene (5 bases). V shed 1 base and J shed 7 bases, with 20 bases lying between them. The CDR3 sequence is 18 residues long. DNA for the CDR3: TGTGCCAGCAGTTTAGGATTCGGGGGATTGGGTTGGAATTCACCCCTCCACTTT. Protein: CASSLGFGGLGWNSPLHF.